The 5 T cell receptor beta chains presented below share a single source sample, sequenced in a study of blood T cell repertoires in COVID-19. Method: immunoSEQ multiplex PCR; TCRdb's copy keeps in-frame clones and lacks some. The table lists 200,000 to 250,000 clones, roughly nine tenths of them singletons, with about 6% in the top ten. The sample was PBMCs or T cells enriched from blood (not recorded which). Receptors originate from a woman in her twenties or thirties with acute COVID-19.

The chain combines TRBV27 with TRBJ1-6; 7 nucleotides match TRBD1. This CDR3 contains 14 residues. V shed 2 bases, J shed 9 bases, and the junction held 4 bases outside the gene matches. Germline values: CDR1 MNHEY, CDR2 SMNVEV (reference sequence). CDR3 sequence: CASSLTTGRSPLHF. As DNA, the CDR3 is TGTGCCAGCAGTTTAACGACAGGGCGTTCACCCCTCCACTTT.

The rearrangement uses TRBV28 and TRBJ2-5, with D uncertain. The CDR3 contains 14 residues. V was shortened by 3 bases and J by 4 bases, with 12 bases between the two germline ends. CDR1 and CDR2 (germline): MDHEN, SYDVKM. The CDR3 nucleotides are TGTGCCAGCAGTTTGAGCTTAATTATAGAGACCCAGTACTTC. This encodes CASSLSLIIETQYF.

The CDR3 loop is CSVEDPVARRTDTQYF. DNA of the CDR3: TGCAGCGTTGAAGACCCTGTTGCGAGGCGCACAGATACGCAGTATTTT. This chain connects TRBV29-1 to TRBJ2-3; the D is unclear. The V gene's germline CDR1 is SQVTM and CDR2 ANQGSEA. V lost 0 bases and J lost 1, with 14 bases in between. The CDR3 is 16 residues long.

The chain employs TRBV3-1 (or the pseudogene TRBV3-2) and TRBJ2-7, with D tentatively TRBD2 (5 bases). Trimming removed 4 bases from V and 2 bases from J, with 12 bases in between. The V gene's germline CDR1 is LGHDT and CDR2 YNNKEL (reference sequence). The CDR3 is made up of 14 amino acids. The CDR3 DNA follows: TGTGCCAGCAGCCTAAGAGGGCAGGCCTACGAGCAGTACTTC. It yields the protein CASSLRGQAYEQYF.

CDR3 sequence reads: CASSSGTGHTGELFF. The CDR3 DNA follows: TGTGCCAGCAGCTCCGGGACAGGGCACACCGGGGAGCTGTTTTTT. The rearrangement joins TRBV7-2 to TRBJ2-2; 9 nucleotides line up with TRBD1. The germline V gene has CDR1 SGHTA and CDR2 FQGNSA. The length of the CDR3 is 15 residues. With V trimmed by 4 bases and J by 3 bases, 3 bases remained unmatched.